The 30 T cell receptor beta chains in this list originate from one sample, sequenced in a study of tumor and adjacent non-tumor tissue in lung cancer. RNA was extracted from bulk tissue without any cell sorting. The library came from three nested PCR rounds adapted from ARM-PCR protocols. From the multiplex PCR reads, TCRdb called clonotypes with MiXCR, one entry per CDR3 protein. This table holds fewer than 150,000 distinct CDR3 sequences, about 71% found once. The sequenced sample was lung tumor tissue. All receptors come from a man aged 55 to 69 with small cell lung cancer.

This clonotype was seen only once. V is TRBV11-3 and J is TRBJ2-1; D gene uncertain. Per germline, CDR1 SGHNT and CDR2 YENEEA. The V end was cut by 6 bases, the J end by 3 bases, with 9 bases between. This CDR3 is 13 amino acids long. The CDR3 DNA sequence: TGTGCCAGCAGATGGATGTTCTACAATGAGCAGTTCTTC. Its protein is CASRWMFYNEQFF.

With regard to this clonotype: A much larger clonotype is one base distant, so this may be a read error. The chain couples TRBV7-9 to TRBJ2-1, with no clear D. This CDR3 has 11 residues. Germline V gene lookup returns CDR1 SEHNR and CDR2 FQNEAQ (reference sequence). CDR3 DNA sequence: TGTGTCAGCAGCCCTTTAAATGAGCAGTTCTTC. Translation gives CVSSPLNEQFF.

This clonotype was picked up a small number of times. DNA for the CDR3: TGTGCCAGCAGGGGGACAAGGCTTGATGGCTACACCTTC. Encoded protein: CASRGTRLDGYTF. The V and J genes are TRBV28 and TRBJ1-2, with a tentative D call TRBD1 (6 bases). Germline-derived CDR1 and CDR2 are MDHEN and SYDVKM. Trimming removed 6 bases at V and 6 bases at J, with 14 bases between. The CDR3 is 13 amino acids.

The table lists this clonotype with many counts. The CDR3 is CSAYTVSDRRELFF. The DNA of the CDR3 is TGCAGTGCTTACACGGTATCGGACCGGAGAGAACTGTTTTTT. The chain is built from TRBV20-1 and TRBJ1-4; the D is unclear. CDR3 length equals 14 residues. Trimming removed 5 bases from V and 12 bases from J, with 22 bases in between. Germline V gives CDR1 DFQATT, CDR2 SNEGSKA (reference sequence).

This clonotype was counted a few times. The rearrangement uses TRBV5-4 and TRBJ2-5; the D is unclear. CDR1 is SGHNT and CDR2 is YYREEE in the germline V gene (reference sequence). There are 14 residues in the CDR3. Between the trimmed V and J ends, which lost 0 bases and 3 bases, there was a span of 9 bases. Here the CDR3 reads CASSLAGFKETQYF. DNA for the CDR3: TGTGCCAGCAGCTTGGCCGGCTTTAAAGAGACCCAGTACTTC.

To note about this clonotype: Lacking the conserved final phenylalanine or tryptophan, this CDR3 likely reflects a read error. The DNA is omitted, as the CDR3 cannot be located on it reliably, and the CDR3 follows TCRdb's listing. The chain uses TRBV4-1 and TRBJ2-2; the table's TRBD2 call for D was not verified on the DNA. Termini included, the CDR3 measures 18 amino acids. The germline V gene has CDR1 MGHRA and CDR2 YSYEKL. The CDR3 sequence: CASSQDWGSGANTGELFY.

CDR3 amino acids: CASSSVDSYNEQFF. CDR3 in DNA: TGTGCCAGCAGTTCGGTGGACTCCTACAATGAGCAGTTCTTC. This chain joins TRBV6-5 and TRBJ2-1; D is uncertain. The CDR3 consists of 14 residues. V was pared by 4 bases and J by 0 bases, with 7 bases between. Germline V gives CDR1 MNHEY, CDR2 SVGAGI.

A word on this clonotype: Relative to the germline gene, one junction end is altered; a read error may explain this. CDR3 nucleotides: TGTGTCAGCGGCTACCTAGCGGGAGGTGGGTCCTACGAGCAATACTTC. Its translation is CVSGYLAGGGSYEQYF. The gene calls are TRBV11-3 and TRBJ2-7; 11 nucleotides match TRBD2. Germline lookup yields CDR1 SGHNT and CDR2 YENEEA. CDR3 length: 16 residues.

This clonotype was seen more than once but under ten times. A read error is possible here, since a much larger clone lies one base away. The chain combines TRBV11-2 with TRBJ2-7; 10 bases are a match to TRBD1. Germline assignment: CDR1 SGHAT and CDR2 FQNNGV. The length of the CDR3 is 15 residues. CDR3 region: CASSFGTGVTYKQYF. The CDR3 DNA is TGTGCCAGCAGCTTCGGGACAGGGGTTACCTACAAGCAGTACTTC.

Only one count was recorded for this clonotype. At one end the junction does not follow the germline gene, possibly because of a read error. V usage is TRBV6-5 and J usage is TRBJ2-1; possibly TRBD2 for D (6 bases). The CDR3 totals 18 residues. Germline V lookup: CDR1 MNHEY, CDR2 SVGAGI. The CDR3: CTSSYLLAGPSSYNEQFF. The CDR3 coding sequence is TGTACCAGCAGTTACTTACTAGCAGGCCCCAGCTCCTACAATGAGCAGTTCTTC.

In the case of this clonotype: Sequence at one end of the junction differs from germline and may be a read error. V and J are TRBV11-2 and TRBJ2-7; D is ambiguous. CDR1 is SGHAT, CDR2 FQNNGV, per germline. This CDR3 has 16 residues. The CDR3 protein is CAGSLSAGVGFYEQYF. In DNA form, the CDR3 reads TGTGCCGGCAGCTTATCAGCAGGCGTGGGTTTCTACGAGCAGTACTTC.

On this clonotype itself: An end of the junction differs from the germline gene, which may be a read error. The chain joins TRBV11-3 to TRBJ2-5; no clear D gene. The germline gives CDR1 SGHNT, CDR2 YENEEA. The CDR3 runs 14 residues. The chain's CDR3 is CTSSLSAIQETQYF. For the CDR3, the DNA is TGTACCAGCAGCTTAAGCGCGATCCAGGAGACCCAGTACTTC.

The chain carries TRBV20-1 and TRBJ2-7, with TRBD2 as a possible D gene (5 bases). The CDR3 loop spans 14 amino acids. Germline lookup yields CDR1 DFQATT and CDR2 SNEGSKA (reference sequence). Trimming removed 1 base at V and 4 bases at J, with 14 bases between. DNA of the CDR3: TGCAGTGCTAGAGTCCTAGACTACAAGTACGAGCAGTACTTC. Translated: CSARVLDYKYEQYF.

In regard to this clonotype: A much larger clone is a single base away; this may be a read error. The rearrangement uses TRBV28 and TRBJ1-1; no reliable D call. Germline assignment: CDR1 MDHEN and CDR2 SYDVKM. Deletions cut 5 bases from V and 3 bases from J, with 13 bases between. The CDR3 extends over 14 amino acids. The CDR3 region has the DNA TGTGCCAGCAGTCCCCCTCAGATTTACACTGAAGCTTTCTTT. The encoded protein is CASSPPQIYTEAFF.

Regarding this clonotype: Being one base from a much bigger clone, this may be a read error. V usage is TRBV6-6 and J usage is TRBJ1-2; D gene uncertain. Germline V gene sequence: CDR1 MNHNY, CDR2 SVGAGI (reference sequence). This CDR3 contains 15 residues. The CDR3, as DNA: TGTGCCAGCAGAGCCGGCGTCGCTTTTAACTACGGCTACACCTTC. Its translation is CASRAGVAFNYGYTF.

In its sample, this clonotype ranks as medium-sized (0.01 to 0.1%). The J gene is TRBJ1-2, the V gene TRBV11-1; TRBD1 might be the D (5 bases). The CDR3 runs to 13 residues. V gave up 5 bases and J gave up 6 bases, with 13 bases separating them. CDR1 is SGHAT and CDR2 is FQDESV in the germline V gene (reference sequence). CDR3 in DNA: TGTGCCAGCAGCCTCAGGGACGCGAATGGCTACACCTTC. Protein: CASSLRDANGYTF.

A note on this clonotype: The conserved final phenylalanine or tryptophan is absent from the CDR3, which likely points to a read error. The genes are TRBV11-2 and TRBJ2-1, with 7 bases fitting TRBD1. The CDR3 has 12 residues. Germline lookup yields CDR1 SGHAT and CDR2 FQNNGV. The CDR3, as DNA: TGTGTCAGCAGGTACAGGGGCGATGAGCAGTTCTAC. Its translation is CVSRYRGDEQFY.

With regard to this clonotype: A much larger clone lies one base from this, so it may be a read error. J is TRBJ1-5 and V is TRBV29-1, with D tentatively TRBD1 (5 bases). With 4 bases removed from V and 4 bases from J, the gap between germline ends came to 8 bases. Germline V CDR1 and CDR2: SQVTM, ANQGSEA. The CDR3 spans 12 residues. CDR3 sequence (DNA): TGCAGCGTTGGACAGAGTAATCAGCCCCAGCATTTT. As protein: CSVGQSNQPQHF.

The genes are TRBV6-5 and TRBJ2-6, with 14 bases fitting TRBD2. The germline gives CDR1 MNHEY, CDR2 SVGAGI. V dropped 7 bases and J dropped 12; count of bases not matched to a gene: 11. This CDR3 is built from 16 residues. The CDR3 DNA reads as TGTGCCAGCATCCGACTACCGGGACTAGCGGGAGTCGTCCTGACTTTC. As protein: CASIRLPGLAGVVLTF.

The rearrangement uses TRBV12-3 or TRBV12-4 and TRBJ1-6; no clear D gene. The CDR3 is 15 residues long. V was trimmed by 6 bases and J by 9 bases, leaving 18 bases between them. The CDR3 region is CASSLFRGSSSPLHF. CDR3 bases: TGTGCCAGCAGCTTATTTCGTGGGTCGAGTTCACCCCTCCACTTT.

The sample holds many counts of this clonotype. The chain combines TRBV6-6 with TRBJ2-1; 8 nucleotides match TRBD2. V shed 2 bases, J shed 6 bases, and the junction held 12 bases outside the gene matches. The CDR3 is 17 amino acids. Per the germline V gene, CDR1 is MNHNY and CDR2 is SVGAGI (reference sequence). The CDR3 nucleotides are TGTGCCAGCAGTTACGTGCCTAGCGGGTCAAAGGGCAATGAGCAGTTCTTC. It specifies CASSYVPSGSKGNEQFF.

For this clonotype: Its ends do not fully match the called genes, so a read error is possible. V is TRBV5-6 and J is TRBJ2-5; D is unclear. The CDR3 sequence is 14 residues long. From germline, CDR1 is SGHDT and CDR2 YYEEEE. Written as DNA, the CDR3 is TGTGCCAGCAGCTTGGGCTCGCTCCAAGAGACCCAGTGCTTC. Protein sequence: CASSLGSLQETQCF.

A note on this clonotype: A read error may account for a junction end that differs from germline. This chain joins TRBV11-2 and TRBJ2-3; D may be TRBD2 (5 bases). CDR3 length: 15 amino acids. CDR1 is SGHAT and CDR2 is FQNNGV in the germline V gene. The CDR3 spells CASSLSRGKAYTQYF. In DNA form, the CDR3 reads TGTGCCAGCAGCTTAAGTAGAGGGAAGGCCTATACACAGTATTTT. The full variable domain, its missing parts supplied by reference TRBV11-2 and TRBJ2-3, is EAGVAQSPRYKIIEKRQSVAFWCNPISGHATLYWYQQILGQGPKLLIQFQNNGVVDDSQLPKDRFSAERLKGVDSTLKIQPAKLEDSAVYLCASSLSRGKAYTQYFGPGTRLTVL.

Points on this clonotype: With a much larger clone just one base away, this may be a read error. The gene calls are TRBV29-1 and TRBJ1-6; no definite D call. CDR1 and CDR2 from the germline V gene are SQVTM and ANQGSEA. V shed 8 bases and J shed 5 bases, with 13 bases lying between them. The CDR3 extends over 13 amino acids. The CDR3 spells CSIRAADNSPLHF. CDR3 sequence (DNA): TGCAGCATTAGGGCAGCAGATAATTCACCCCTCCACTTT.

This clonotype was found a few times. The chain recombines TRBV14 with TRBJ2-7, with TRBD2 matching over 9 bases. J lost 2 bases, V lost 3 bases, and 11 bases had no gene match. The CDR3 totals 17 residues. Germline V CDR1 and CDR2: SGHDN, FVKESK. For the CDR3, the DNA is TGTGCCAGCAGCCATCCCCCGCCTAGCGGGGTACCCTACGAGCAGTACGTC. Translated, it gives CASSHPPPSGVPYEQYV.

This clonotype was picked up a small number of times. This chain connects TRBV12-3 or TRBV12-4 to TRBJ1-1; no clear D. Between the trimmed V and J ends, which lost 8 bases and 0 bases, there was a span of 13 bases. CDR3 length: 14 amino acids. Written as DNA, the CDR3 is TGTGCCAGCTCCTTTTCCATCATGAACACTGAAGCTTTCTTT. The encoded protein is CASSFSIMNTEAFF.

The chain carries TRBV29-1 and TRBJ2-1; possible D gene TRBD1, 5 bases. Germline CDR1 is SQVTM and CDR2 is ANQGSEA. V was cut by 8 bases and J by 12 bases, with 17 bases left in between. This CDR3 contains 11 residues. The chain's CDR3 is CSRGRVYGQFF. In nucleotides, the CDR3 is TGCAGCAGGGGCAGGGTTTATGGGCAGTTCTTC.

Comment on this clonotype: A much larger clone differs by one base, so this may be a read error. The chain links TRBV5-5 to TRBJ1-5; 7 bases map to TRBD1. Germline V gives CDR1 SGHKS, CDR2 YYEKEE (reference sequence). This CDR3 spans 14 amino acids. CDR3 in DNA: TGTGCCAGCAGCTCGGAGGGGGCTGTTCAGCCCCGGCATTTT. Its protein is CASSSEGAVQPRHF.

This clonotype was picked up a small number of times. The J gene is TRBJ2-7, the V gene TRBV6-6; tentatively, D is TRBD1 (5 bases). Germline CDR1 and CDR2: MNHNY and SVGAGI (reference sequence). The CDR3 is 14 amino acids. V lost 1 base and J 3 bases, leaving 10 bases between the germline ends. In DNA form, the CDR3 reads TGTGCCAGCAGTTACTACGGCAGGGACTACGAGCAGTACTTC. Translated: CASSYYGRDYEQYF.

The rearrangement uses TRBV11-2 and TRBJ2-1; 7 positions match TRBD2. The CDR3 runs 17 residues. Germline CDR1 and CDR2: SGHAT and FQNNGV. V shed 5 bases and J 8 bases; nucleotides not matched to a gene: 18. The CDR3 coding sequence is TGTGCCAGCAGCCACCTCGTAGGGGTAGGGAGGGACCATGAGCAGTTCTTC. This translates into CASSHLVGVGRDHEQFF.